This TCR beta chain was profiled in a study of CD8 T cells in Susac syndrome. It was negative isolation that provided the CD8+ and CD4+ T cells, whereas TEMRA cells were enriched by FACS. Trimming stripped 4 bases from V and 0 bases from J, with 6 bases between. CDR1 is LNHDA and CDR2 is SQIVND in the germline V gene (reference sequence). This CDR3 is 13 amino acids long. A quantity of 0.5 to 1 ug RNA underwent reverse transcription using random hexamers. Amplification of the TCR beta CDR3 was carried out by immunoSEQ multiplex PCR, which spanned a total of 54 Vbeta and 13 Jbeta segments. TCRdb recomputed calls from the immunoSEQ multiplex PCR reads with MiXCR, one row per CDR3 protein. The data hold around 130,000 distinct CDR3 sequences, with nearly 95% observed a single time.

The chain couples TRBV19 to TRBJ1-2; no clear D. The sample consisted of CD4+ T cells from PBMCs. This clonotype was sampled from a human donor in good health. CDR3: CASSKGTNYGYTF. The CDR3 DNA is TGTGCCAGTAGTAAAGGGACTAACTATGGCTACACCTTC. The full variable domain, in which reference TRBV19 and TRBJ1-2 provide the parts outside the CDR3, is DGGITQSPKYLFRKEGQNVTLSCEQNLNHDAMYWYRQDPGQGLRLIYYSQIVNDFQKGDIAEGYSVSREKKESFPLTVTSAQKNPTAFYLCASSKGTNYGYTFGSGTRLTVV.